The rows below give T cell receptor beta chains drawn from one sample of a study of early T cells in non-severe SARS-CoV-2 infection. Each CDR3 protein gets one entry after TCRdb re-called the 5' RACE reads with MiXCR. The table includes around 60,000 distinct CDR3 sequences, just over 20% detected once. This specimen consisted of whole blood, obtained at baseline. The receptors were sampled from an adult who was a healthcare worker with PCR-confirmed SARS-CoV-2 infection or an uninfected control (not recorded which). The CDR3 runs from the conserved cysteine through the conserved F or W. A D gene is named only where the DNA matches it firmly. Clone size is not always given. Where it is, it says once, few, many or a class for expanded clones.

V gene	D gene	clone size	J gene	CDR3 DNA	CDR3 protein
TRBV4-1	.	few	TRBJ1-2	TGCGCCAGCAGCCAAGTCCGGGCATTGTATGGCTACACCTTC	CASSQVRALYGYTF
TRBV19	.	once	TRBJ1-2	TGTGCCAGTTCTCAGGGACGCAACTATGGCTACACCTTC	CASSQGRNYGYTF
TRBV7-2	.	few	TRBJ2-7	TGTGCCAGCAGCCCTTTTGGATACGAGCAGTACTTC	CASSPFGYEQYF
TRBV2	.	many	TRBJ2-3	TGTGCCAGCAGGGAGACAATCTTACGCACAGATACGCAGTATTTT	CASRETILRTDTQYF
TRBV14	.	.	TRBJ1-2	TGTGCCAGCAGCCAAGATAGCCTGATCCGCGGCAACTATGGCTACACCTTC	CASSQDSLIRGNYGYTF
TRBV12-3/TRBV12-4	TRBD1	.	TRBJ2-2	TGTGCCAGCAGTTTAGCGACAGGGATCACCGGGGAGCTGTTTTTT	CASSLATGITGELFF
TRBV5-5	.	.	TRBJ2-2	TGTGCCAGCTCCGGGACACCAACCGGGGAGCTGTTTTTT	CASSGTPTGELFF
TRBV20-1	.	.	TRBJ2-3	TGCAGTGCCGAAATTCCCAGCCCTGATACGCAGTATTTT	CSAEIPSPDTQYF
TRBV7-2	TRBD1	many	TRBJ1-2	TGTGCCAGCAGTTTCCCATCACAGGGGACCCACACCTTC	CASSFPSQGTHTF
TRBV28	.	.	TRBJ2-3	TGTGCCAGCACCATGACTAGCACAGATACGCAGTATTTT	CASTMTSTDTQYF
TRBV5-1	TRBD2	few	TRBJ2-1	TGCGCCAGCAGCTTGCGGACTAGCGGGTACAATGAGCAGTTCTTC	CASSLRTSGYNEQFF
TRBV6-6	.	.	TRBJ2-4	TGTGCCAGCACCCCCGGGGGCGGGAACATTCAGTACTTC	CASTPGGGNIQYF
TRBV6-5	.	.	TRBJ2-7	TGTGCCAGCAGCCCCGACCGGGACTCAGACTACGAGCAGTACTTC	CASSPDRDSDYEQYF
TRBV2	TRBD1	.	TRBJ2-2	TGTGCCAGCAGCCGCGGGACAGGGGCTGTCACCGGGGAGCTGTTTTTT	CASSRGTGAVTGELFF
TRBV30	.	many	TRBJ2-3	TGTGCCTGGAGTCCTAATCGCCCTTCAGATACGCAGTATTTT	CAWSPNRPSDTQYF
TRBV18	.	.	TRBJ1-1	TGTGCCAGCCGTCAAGATACAGGGAACACTGAAGCTTTCTTT	CASRQDTGNTEAFF
TRBV12-3/TRBV12-4	TRBD1	.	TRBJ1-6	TGTGCCAGCGGGGGACAGGGGACAACACCCCTCCACTTT	CASGGQGTTPLHF
TRBV5-1	.	.	TRBJ2-7	TGCGCCAGCAGCGTACAGGGCTACGAGCAGTACTTC	CASSVQGYEQYF
TRBV20-1	TRBD1	.	TRBJ1-5	TGCAGTGCTATGACCGGACAGGGTCGGTGGCAGCCCCAGCATTTT	CSAMTGQGRWQPQHF
TRBV7-8	TRBD2	.	TRBJ2-1	TGTGCCAGCAGCTTAGCGGGAAGCGGGAGCTCCTACAATGAGCAGTTCTTC	CASSLAGSGSSYNEQFF
TRBV9	.	.	TRBJ2-3	TGTGCCAGCAGCTTGCTAGGAGATACGCAGTATTTT	CASSLLGDTQYF
TRBV18	.	many	TRBJ1-1	TGTGCCAGCTCACCAGACAGCTTGAACACTGAAGCTTTCTTT	CASSPDSLNTEAFF